One sample yielded the 14 T cell receptor beta chains listed below, sequenced in a study of sequential checkpoint blockade in melanoma. Assay: immunoSEQ multiplex PCR; the TCRdb copy retains only in-frame clones and omits some. The data hold about 28,000 clones, with approximately 88% observed a single time. Treatment here: randomized to nivolumab then ipilimumab (arm A) or the reverse (arm B). Specimen: CD8+ T cells sorted from blood (inferred from file names), collected from a patient given nivolumab and ipilimumab in sequence. These receptors came from a human donor with melanoma.

The genes are TRBV5-1 and TRBJ1-1; no clear D gene. CDR1 is SGHRS, CDR2 YFSETQ, per germline. This CDR3 is 15 amino acids long. The germline V and J ends were trimmed by 0 bases and 3 bases, with 12 bases remaining between them. This CDR3 reads CASSLVGQAYTEAFF. CDR3 DNA: TGCGCCAGCAGCTTGGTCGGTCAGGCCTACACTGAAGCTTTCTTT.

This chain links TRBV29-1 with TRBJ1-2, with 7 positions matching TRBD1. This CDR3 is built from 13 residues. Germline CDR1 SQVTM, CDR2 ANQGSEA. J was trimmed by 4 bases and V by 2 bases; bases with no gene match: 4. This CDR3 is CSVEIWDSYGYTF. The CDR3, as DNA: TGCAGCGTTGAAATCTGGGACAGCTATGGCTACACCTTC.

This clone was found once. This chain links TRBV9 with TRBJ2-4; 7 positions match TRBD1. Trimming at V came to 4 bases and at J to 1 base, leaving 5 bases not matched to a gene. The CDR3 is made up of 15 amino acids. In germline, CDR1 is SGDLS, CDR2 YYNGEE. CDR3 loop: CASSFTGDAKNIQYF. The CDR3 DNA sequence: TGTGCCAGCAGCTTTACAGGGGACGCCAAAAACATTCAGTACTTC.

J is TRBJ1-5 and V is TRBV11-2; 10 bases are a match to TRBD1. Unmatched junction bases numbered 1, after V lost 1 base and J lost 4 bases. The germline CDR1 and CDR2 sequences are SGHAT and FQNNGV. The CDR3 totals 15 residues. CDR3 sequence: CASSLGQGANQPQHF. CDR3 nucleotides: TGTGCCAGCAGCTTAGGACAGGGGGCAAATCAGCCCCAGCATTTT.

The chain couples TRBV9 to TRBJ2-1, with 8 bases that match TRBD2. Germline-derived CDR1 and CDR2 are SGDLS and YYNGEE. CDR3 length equals 13 residues. V dropped 0 bases and J dropped 7; count of bases not matched to a gene: 0. The CDR3 loop is CASSVAGGNEQFF. As DNA, the CDR3 is TGTGCCAGCAGCGTAGCGGGAGGGAATGAGCAGTTCTTC.

This clone was found once. The rearrangement uses TRBV7-3 and TRBJ2-1; D is unresolved. Trimming shortened V by 1 base and J by 3 bases, and 10 bases separated the two germline ends. This CDR3 comprises 15 residues. Per germline, CDR1 SGHTA and CDR2 FQGTGA. CDR3 loop: CASSLNPGLYNEQFF. The CDR3 DNA reads as TGTGCCAGCAGCTTAAACCCAGGCCTCTACAATGAGCAGTTCTTC.

The rearrangement joins TRBV4-1 to TRBJ1-1; no clear D. The V gene's germline CDR1 is MGHRA and CDR2 YSYEKL. CDR3 size: 15 residues. Trimming took 1 base from V and 7 from J, leaving 16 bases between them. The CDR3 DNA follows: TGCGCCAGCAGCCAAGTGCATGGGGAGGGTGATGAAGCTTTCTTT. Its protein product is CASSQVHGEGDEAFF.

The chain links TRBV7-9 to TRBJ2-7, with 9 bases lining up with TRBD2. CDR1 is SEHNR and CDR2 is FQNEAQ in the germline V gene (reference sequence). Trimming at V came to 2 bases and at J to 6 bases, leaving 5 bases not matched to a gene. CDR3 size: 14 residues. The CDR3 nucleotides read TGTGCCAGCAGCTTAACTAGCGGGCTAGGCGAGCAGTACTTC. Amino acid sequence: CASSLTSGLGEQYF. The full variable domain, its missing parts supplied by reference TRBV7-9 and TRBJ2-7, is DTGVSQNPRHKITKRGQNVTFRCDPISEHNRLYWYRQTLGQGPEFLTYFQNEAQLEKSRLLSDRFSAERPKGSFSTLEIQRTEQGDSAMYLCASSLTSGLGEQYFGPGTRLTVT.

The chain recombines TRBV27 with TRBJ2-7; TRBD1 matches at 8 bases. V shed 4 bases, J shed 5 bases, and the junction held 7 bases outside the gene matches. The V gene's germline CDR1 is MNHEY and CDR2 SMNVEV (reference sequence). CDR3 length: 14 residues. The CDR3 DNA follows: TGTGCCAGCAGTTACCAGACAGGGGCTCACGAGCAGTACTTC. It codes for CASSYQTGAHEQYF.

The chain combines TRBV29-1 with TRBJ2-1, with a tentative D call TRBD2 (6 bases). The CDR3 is 13 residues long. V lost 6 bases to trimming and J lost 6 bases, with 15 bases between them. CDR1 is SQVTM and CDR2 is ANQGSEA in the germline V gene. The CDR3 reads CSVTIADTNEQFF. For the CDR3, the DNA is TGCAGCGTGACTATAGCGGACACCAATGAGCAGTTCTTC.

The V call is TRBV27, the J call TRBJ2-3, with D possibly being TRBD1 (5 bases). The CDR3 spans 17 residues. Germline V CDR1 and CDR2: MNHEY, SMNVEV (reference sequence). The V end was cut by 5 bases, the J end by 0 bases, with 18 bases between. This CDR3 reads CASSPLQGPPSTDTQYF. CDR3 coding DNA: TGTGCCAGCAGTCCCCTCCAGGGCCCCCCAAGCACAGATACGCAGTATTTT.

The chain has TRBV29-1 and TRBJ2-1, with 7 nucleotides matching TRBD2. V lost 6 bases and J lost 0; bases outside the gene matches: 5. The germline V gene encodes CDR1 SQVTM and CDR2 ANQGSEA. The CDR3 sequence is 14 residues long. The CDR3 reads CSVEGGSSYNEQFF. In nucleotides, the CDR3 is TGCAGCGTGGAGGGAGGGAGCTCCTACAATGAGCAGTTCTTC.

The V call is TRBV11-2, the J call TRBJ2-7; TRBD2 agrees at 12 bases. Germline loops: CDR1 SGHAT, CDR2 FQNNGV. Trimming removed 4 bases from V and 6 bases from J; junction bases left unmatched: 7. CDR3 length equals 15 residues. CDR3 sequence: CASSSGGLAGLEQYF. As DNA, the CDR3 is TGTGCCAGCAGCTCGGGTGGACTAGCGGGACTCGAGCAGTACTTC. The whole variable domain, remainder taken from reference TRBV11-2 and TRBJ2-7, is EAGVAQSPRYKIIEKRQSVAFWCNPISGHATLYWYQQILGQGPKLLIQFQNNGVVDDSQLPKDRFSAERLKGVDSTLKIQPAKLEDSAVYLCASSSGGLAGLEQYFGPGTRLTVT.

This sequence joins TRBV19 and TRBJ1-1; TRBD1 might be the D (6 bases). V was shortened by 5 bases and J by 2 bases, with 15 bases between the two germline ends. Per the germline V gene, CDR1 is LNHDA and CDR2 is SQIVND (reference sequence). The CDR3 contains 15 residues. In nucleotides, the CDR3 is TGTGCCAGTAGTTCACTGACAGGTATTAACACTGAAGCTTTCTTT. It yields the protein CASSSLTGINTEAFF.